The text below deals with one TCR beta chain. No cognate antigen has been identified for it. The sample holds no much larger clone one base away, and base qualities are not on file. The junction carries 14 bases between V and J, which are trimmed by 0 bases and 6 bases respectively. Reading the germline V gene gives CDR1 SGHTA and CDR2 FQGNSA. The CDR3, cysteine through phenylalanine, is 15 amino acids long. The entry retains the CDR3 DNA only, 45 bases that are in frame from base 1. The data belong to a study (dated by TCRdb to the mid-2010s). Some background on the complete study: The study set out to test whether tumor-infiltrating Tregs in breast cancer get recruited from blood Tregs or are instead converted in situ from other CD4+ T cell subsets.

The Miltenyi Naive CD4+ T Cell Isolation kit was used to purify naive CD4+ T cells, and CD25 microbeads were used to remove Tregs. Tregs, naive and memory CD4+ T cells from tumor, blood and ipsilateral draining lymph nodes of five breast cancer patients underwent full-length TCR alpha and beta sequencing. Ficoll density gradient centrifugation was used to isolate mononuclear cells from either lymph nodes or 45 to 50 ml of peripheral blood. Sorted cell populations were confirmed by FACS to exceed 90% purity. Full-length TCR variable regions were amplified by 5' RACE PCR with constant-region reverse primers, followed by semi-nested PCR with Nested Universal Primer A. Using the ReliaPrep RNA Cell Miniprep System, total RNA was extracted, and the SMARTer RACE 5'/3' Kit was then used to reverse transcribe the RNA into 5'RACE-ready cDNA. An Illumina MiSeq was used to sequence the full-length TCR alpha and beta libraries, which had been barcoded with multiplex adaptors. The original pipeline was this. For each of nine subset-tissue groups, sequencing data from the five patients were pooled, and the groups were compared by unsupervised clustering of TCR gene usage. The Morisita-Horn index was used to calculate repertoire similarity, with shared sequences weighted by how much each contributed to each repertoire. TCRdb itself trimmed the public reads at Q25 with fastp, ran MiXCR and retained productive beta chains. Each entry merges the rows of one CDR3 protein and shows their most common DNA and genes. For this entry, the V and J calls and clone size follow TCRdb and not the study's own pipeline. In this sample the table shows approximately 47,000 distinct CDR3 sequences, around a quarter of which occur a single time. Of the sample, roughly 1.9% falls within the top ten clones.

General study outcomes and caveats: Tumor memory CD4+ T cell TCR gene usage was found to cluster with blood and lymph node memory CD4+ cells and with lymph node naive CD4+ cells. The larger-cohort validation was restricted to a single TCR beta V-J rearrangement rather than whole repertoires. The TCR alpha and beta sequences of tumor-infiltrating Tregs showed the greatest overlap with tumor naive CD4+ T cells, followed by blood naive CD4+ T cells.

Recombination linked TRBV7-2 to TRBJ2-5; TRBD1 might be the D gene, on 6 matching bases. This TCR was sampled from a female donor with breast cancer. Material for sequencing was naive CD4+ T cells sorted from blood. This specimen's cell subset or site label, per the study, means: naive CD4+ T cells, CD4+CD45RA+CD25-. The CDR3 reads as follows: CASSLAPGTSKTQYF. The bases are TGTGCCAGCAGCTTAGCCCCCGGGACATCTAAGACCCAGTACTTC.